This T cell receptor (beta chain) was identified during a study of spatial heterogeneity in lung cancer. Study-wide points: Higher tumor mutation counts went along with higher counts of expanded intratumoral alpha and beta TCRs. Coverage was estimated at about 7.2% of tumor T cells for alpha chains and approximately 13% for beta chains.

Time point reported: sample taken at primary tumor resection. Points on this clonotype: Its antigen remains unknown.

The CDR3 contains 18 residues. The V end was cut by 3 bases, the J end by 0 bases, with 22 bases between. Germline V CDR1 and CDR2: SGHRS, YFSETQ. A unique molecular identifier was carried by every single TCR cDNA molecule. TCRdb ran MiXCR on the 5' RACE reads and lists one entry per CDR3 protein. Of some 97,000 distinct CDR3 sequences listed, 4.4% were seen once; the top ten hold around 20%. The source is a male donor with early-stage non-small cell lung cancer. The material was lung tumor tissue, obtained at surgery. The chain is built from TRBV5-1 and TRBJ2-7; the D is unclear. Here the CDR3 DNA reads TGCGCCAGCAGCTCCGGCCCACACCAAAGTCTTAGCTCCTACGAGCAGTACTTC. Its translation: CASSSGPHQSLSSYEQYF.